The 8 T cell receptor beta chains in this list originate from one sample, sequenced in a study of human T cells and chemical hapten exposure. TCRdb itself ran the RACE reads through MiXCR, one entry per CDR3 protein. The sample includes approximately 97,000 distinct CDR3 sequences, about 10% of them seen just once. Time point denoted: patch test 2, 6 weeks after DPC sensitization. Treatment specified: therapeutic diphenylcyclopropenone sensitization with weekly scalp DPC. Specimen: whole blood, collected in connection with sensitization to the hapten diphenylcyclopropenone (DPC). The receptor set was obtained from a woman between 40 and 50 years old with alopecia areata. Some clones in this sample may be carry-over from other donors' samples.

This chain links TRBV18 with TRBJ2-5, with 7 bases lining up with TRBD1. The CDR3 covers 14 residues. CDR1 KGHSH and CDR2 LQKENI come from the germline V gene. Trimming cost V 3 bases and J 1 base; bases outside gene matches: 2. The CDR3 nucleotides read TGTGCCAGCTCACCGCGACAGGGCCAAGAGACCCAGTACTTC. Translated, it gives CASSPRQGQETQYF.

In this sample, this clonotype turned up a few times. The chain combines TRBV18 with TRBJ1-2; 9 bases fit TRBD1. CDR3 length: 15 residues. V dropped 3 bases and J dropped 2; count of bases not matched to a gene: 4. From germline, CDR1 is KGHSH and CDR2 LQKENI. Here the CDR3 reads CASSPGDRENYGYTF. Written as DNA, the CDR3 is TGTGCCAGCTCACCCGGGGACAGGGAGAACTATGGCTACACCTTC.

This clonotype was found many times. V is TRBV19 and J is TRBJ2-1, with TRBD2 as a possible D gene (7 bases). The germline V gene encodes CDR1 LNHDA and CDR2 SQIVND (reference sequence). This CDR3 is 15 amino acids long. V lost 8 bases and J lost 6, with 20 bases in between. The CDR3 nucleotides read TGTGCCAGTGAACGAGGGGGGGTTCTTCGCAATGAGCAGTTCTTC. This encodes CASERGGVLRNEQFF.

At least ten counts were recorded for this clonotype. The chain uses TRBV11-2 and TRBJ2-3; D remains unclear. The germline V gene has CDR1 SGHAT and CDR2 FQNNGV. V was pared by 4 bases and J by 4 bases, with 6 bases between. The CDR3 runs to 12 residues. In DNA, the CDR3 is TGTGCCAGCAGCTCATACCCAGATACGCAGTATTTT. Translation: CASSSYPDTQYF.

This chain uses TRBV6-4 with TRBJ1-1; D unresolved. Germline CDR1 MRHNA, CDR2 SNTAGT. V lost 6 bases to trimming and J lost 3 bases, with 17 bases between them. The CDR3 is 15 amino acids. CDR3 sequence reads: CASRDSAVGHTEAFF. The CDR3 DNA reads as TGTGCCAGCAGAGATTCCGCCGTGGGTCACACTGAAGCTTTCTTT.

The chain uses TRBV12-3 or TRBV12-4 and TRBJ2-2, with D possibly being TRBD1 (6 bases). The V gene lost 7 bases and the J gene lost 8 bases, with 20 bases spanning the gap. The CDR3 covers 15 residues. CDR3 sequence reads: CASIQLQGSSGELFF. The CDR3 DNA reads TGTGCCAGCATTCAATTACAGGGTAGTTCAGGGGAGCTGTTTTTT.

At least ten counts were recorded for this clonotype. This chain links TRBV6-2 or TRBV6-3 with TRBJ2-7; a possible D gene is TRBD2 (6 bases). The CDR3 covers 11 residues. V was pared by 10 bases and J by 7 bases, with 14 bases between. Germline values: CDR1 MNHEY, CDR2 SVGEGT. Here the CDR3 reads CATFAGREQYF. CDR3 nucleotide sequence: TGTGCCACCTTTGCGGGGAGAGAGCAGTACTTC.

V and J are TRBV6-5 and TRBJ2-7; 9 nucleotides agree with TRBD2. Unmatched junction bases numbered 0, after V lost 4 bases and J lost 2 bases. Germline V gives CDR1 MNHEY, CDR2 SVGAGI. The CDR3 spans 13 residues. The chain's CDR3 is CASSLAGAYEQYF. CDR3 in DNA: TGTGCCAGCAGTTTAGCGGGAGCCTACGAGCAGTACTTC.